These T cell receptor beta chains were read from a single sample in a study of T cells in tumors after PD-1 blockade. Repertoires were generated with immunoSEQ multiplex PCR, while TCRdb's copy carries only in-frame clones and drops some. The profile covers roughly 20,000 clones, with roughly 80% appearing a single time and about 25% taken by the ten largest. The material was PBMCs, obtained after anti-PD-1 therapy. The source is a human donor with advanced basal cell or squamous cell carcinoma (not recorded which). Both conserved end residues are part of each CDR3. D genes are given only for firm matches. Not all rows give a size; the values are once, few, many and, for expanded clones, a class.

>TRBV19|-|-|TRBJ2-3
CASSPWGRGPDTQYF
TGTGCCAGTAGTCCTTGGGGGCGCGGTCCAGATACGCAGTATTTT
>TRBV19|TRBD1|-|TRBJ1-5
CASSPWTGGGNQPQHF
TGTGCCAGTAGTCCCTGGACAGGGGGAGGCAATCAGCCCCAGCATTTT
>TRBV6-5|TRBD1|medium-sized|TRBJ1-2
CASSYGQGGGYTF
TGTGCCAGCAGTTACGGGCAGGGGGGTGGCTACACCTTC
>TRBV11-3|-|-|TRBJ2-1
CASSPRDPEDEQFF
TGTGCCAGCAGCCCCCGGGACCCTGAGGATGAGCAGTTCTTC
>TRBV7-6|-|-|TRBJ1-1
CASSPLAPTEAFF
TGTGCCAGCAGCCCTTTAGCGCCCACTGAAGCTTTCTTT
>TRBV5-1|-|-|TRBJ2-7
CASSEAVSYEQYF
TGCGCCAGCAGCGAGGCAGTTTCCTACGAGCAGTACTTC
>TRBV2|TRBD1|once|TRBJ2-1
CASTRDRENEQFF
TGTGCCAGCACTCGGGACAGGGAGAATGAGCAGTTCTTC
>TRBV5-1|-|-|TRBJ2-3
CASSLGADTQYF
TGCGCCAGCAGCTTGGGCGCAGATACGCAGTATTTT
>TRBV25-1|-|once|TRBJ2-1
CASSETASNEQFF
TGTGCCAGCAGTGAAACCGCTAGCAATGAGCAGTTCTTC
>TRBV27|-|-|TRBJ2-1
CASSFEPPGYNEQFF
TGTGCCAGCAGTTTTGAGCCCCCGGGATACAATGAGCAGTTCTTC
>TRBV10-3|TRBD2|-|TRBJ2-7
CAISEFTSGSSYEQYF
TGTGCCATCAGTGAGTTTACTAGCGGGAGCTCCTACGAGCAGTACTTC
>TRBV10-3|TRBD1|-|TRBJ2-3
CAISEGNRGADTQYF
TGTGCCATCAGTGAGGGAAACAGGGGAGCAGATACGCAGTATTTT
>TRBV9|-|-|TRBJ2-3
CASSVGAGSTDTQYF
TGTGCCAGCAGCGTAGGGGCGGGGAGCACAGATACGCAGTATTTT
>TRBV6-5|-|-|TRBJ1-1
CASIAQGGTEAFF
TGTGCCAGCATCGCACAGGGAGGCACTGAAGCTTTCTTT
>TRBV28|TRBD1|-|TRBJ1-5
CASSLLTGGNQPQHF
TGTGCCAGCAGTCTGCTGACAGGGGGCAATCAGCCCCAGCATTTT